This entry features one T cell receptor (beta chain) sequence. Its antigen is undetermined. V dropped 4 bases and J dropped 3 bases, with 20 bases sitting between them. The CDR3 contains 17 residues. Germline CDR1 and CDR2: MGHDK and SYGVNS. MiXCR, applied by TCRdb to the reads, yields one record per CDR3 protein. The table has around 490,000 distinct CDR3 sequences, around 27% seen once; the top ten hold about 12%. The data were obtained in a study of T cell repertoires in cytomegalovirus infection. The overall study: Through public TCR beta signatures, both CMV infection and matching HLA type were indicated. Findings and limits, study-wide: People with CMV and the relevant HLA were identified by cumulative public TCR beta family frequency.

The TCR sequence derives from a human donor in good health (CMV status not recorded). Some clones in this sample may be carry-over from other donors' samples. The rearrangement links TRBV25-1 to TRBJ2-3; a weak D match, TRBD2 (7 bases). Input material: PBMCs. In DNA form, the CDR3 reads TGTGCCAGCAGTGGTTCGGACTGGGGGGGACATACAGATACGCAGTATTTT. This translates into CASSGSDWGGHTDTQYF.